Shown below are 20 T cell receptor beta chains from a single sample sequenced in a study of T cell repertoires in aging, cancer and after chemotherapy. The template was genomic DNA from peripheral blood, not RNA. TRB rearrangements spanning V, D and J were amplified using mixed TRB-A/B primers. TCRdb ran MiXCR on the multiplex PCR reads and lists one entry per CDR3 protein. The sample has 9,000 to 13,000 distinct CDR3 sequences; less than 30% are singletons. Sequencing was carried out using blood. These TCRs come from a human donor in good health.

The V gene is TRBV20-1, the J gene TRBJ1-1, with TRBD1 identical over 10 bases. From germline, CDR1 is DFQATT and CDR2 SNEGSKA (reference sequence). This CDR3 contains 15 residues. V lost 3 bases, J lost 5 bases, and 9 bases stayed unmatched. The CDR3 here is CSARSRTGGRTEAFF. The DNA for the CDR3 is TGCAGTGCTAGGAGCAGGACAGGGGGACGAACTGAAGCTTTCTTT.

CDR3 loop: CASSFPGTAYEQYF. The DNA of the CDR3 is TGTGCCAGCAGCTTTCCCGGGACAGCCTACGAGCAGTACTTC. This chain joins TRBV11-2 and TRBJ2-7; 7 positions agree with TRBD1. CDR3 length: 14 amino acids. Germline V gene lookup returns CDR1 SGHAT and CDR2 FQNNGV. J was trimmed by 2 bases and V by 3 bases; bases with no gene match: 4.

The CDR3 spells CSGISGEQYF. CDR3 DNA: TGCAGTGGGATTTCCGGAGAGCAGTACTTC. The chain combines TRBV20-1 with TRBJ2-7; D is unresolved. V was pared by 7 bases and J by 7 bases, with 11 bases between. CDR3 length: 10 amino acids. CDR1 and CDR2 (germline): DFQATT, SNEGSKA (reference sequence).

In this sample, this clonotype turned up a few times. The chain recombines TRBV6-5 with TRBJ2-7, with D perhaps TRBD1 (6 bases). The germline gives CDR1 MNHEY, CDR2 SVGAGI. Deletions cut 5 bases from V and 2 bases from J, with 13 bases between. This CDR3 contains 14 residues. Here the CDR3 reads CASSPDRWTYEQYF. In nucleotides, the CDR3 is TGTGCCAGCAGTCCAGACAGGTGGACCTACGAGCAGTACTTC.

This chain links TRBV14 with TRBJ2-3; D could derive from TRBD1 or TRBD2 (5 bases each). Trimming removed 6 bases at V and 0 bases at J, with 7 bases between. Germline V gives CDR1 SGHDN, CDR2 FVKESK. The CDR3 has 13 residues. In DNA form, the CDR3 reads TGTGCCAGCAGAAGGGACAGCACAGATACGCAGTATTTT. Translating it yields CASRRDSTDTQYF.

The chain uses TRBV25-1 and TRBJ2-3, with D hard to call. Germline CDR1 is MGHDK and CDR2 is SYGVNS. The CDR3 consists of 13 residues. Trimming shortened V by 5 bases and J by 6 bases, and 12 bases separated the two germline ends. The CDR3 coding sequence is TGTGCCAGCAGTACCACGGACGGGGATACGCAGTATTTT. Its translation: CASSTTDGDTQYF. Full variable domain (remainder filled in from reference TRBV25-1 and TRBJ2-3): EADIYQTPRYLVIGTGKKITLECSQTMGHDKMYWYQQDPGMELHLIHYSYGVNSTEKGDLSSESTVSRIRTEHFPLTLESARPSHTSQYLCASSTTDGDTQYFGPGTRLTVL.

For this clonotype: Germline is not matched at one junction end, which may reflect a read error. The CDR3 nucleotides read TGCAGTGCTTATGCACCGGGACAGGGATCCTACGAGCGGTACTTC. It codes for CSAYAPGQGSYERYF. The V call is TRBV20-1, the J call TRBJ2-7, with 9 bases aligning to TRBD1. The CDR3 consists of 15 residues. The germline V gene encodes CDR1 DFQATT and CDR2 SNEGSKA (reference sequence).

This clonotype was seen only a few times. The chain has TRBV25-1 and TRBJ1-2; 8 nucleotides agree with TRBD1. V lost 4 bases to trimming and J lost 2 bases; unmatched junction nucleotides: 6. Germline CDR1 is MGHDK and CDR2 is SYGVNS. The CDR3 has 15 residues. The CDR3: CASSAQGAANYGYTF. The CDR3 coding sequence is TGTGCCAGCAGTGCCCAGGGGGCGGCCAACTATGGCTACACCTTC.

This clonotype has more than one count but fewer than ten. The chain employs TRBV12-3 or TRBV12-4 and TRBJ2-7; tentative D call: TRBD2 (6 bases). V was trimmed by 4 bases and J by 7 bases, leaving 20 bases between them. CDR3 size: 15 residues. Here the CDR3 reads CASSSLMGGPREQYF. CDR3 coding DNA: TGTGCCAGCAGTTCCTTGATGGGAGGCCCCCGAGAGCAGTACTTC.

The chain combines TRBV28 with TRBJ2-2; unclear D gene. Trimming left V 5 bases short and J 7 bases short, with 14 bases between. The CDR3 contains 14 residues. Germline CDR1 reads MDHEN; CDR2 reads SYDVKM. The CDR3 nucleotides are TGTGCCAGCAGTGAGGAGACGGCCGGCGGGGAGCTGTTTTTT. Translating gives CASSEETAGGELFF.

By proportion, this clonotype is medium-sized. The chain has TRBV19 and TRBJ2-1; 9 bases line up with TRBD1. Germline CDR1 and CDR2: LNHDA and SQIVND (reference sequence). V shed 5 bases, J shed 5 bases, and the junction held 13 bases outside the gene matches. There are 17 residues in the CDR3. The CDR3 sequence: CASSDETGGQYDNEQFF. CDR3 coding DNA: TGTGCCAGTAGTGACGAGACAGGGGGTCAATACGACAATGAGCAGTTCTTC.

This clonotype rates as medium-sized. V gene TRBV12-3 or TRBV12-4 combines with J gene TRBJ1-1; the D is unclear. The ends were cut back, 5 bases at V and 1 base at J, with 2 bases in the middle. The CDR3 is 11 amino acids. The CDR3 coding sequence is TGTGCCAGCAGTCCGAACACTGAAGCTTTCTTT. This translates into CASSPNTEAFF.

The chain uses TRBV24-1 and TRBJ2-5, with a tentative D call TRBD2 (5 bases). Trimming shortened V by 7 bases and J by 5 bases, and 13 bases separated the two germline ends. This CDR3 has 13 residues. In germline, CDR1 is KGHDR, CDR2 SFDVKD. The CDR3 loop is CATSPSGFETQYF. The DNA of the CDR3 is TGTGCCACCAGCCCCTCGGGATTCGAGACCCAGTACTTC.

This clonotype appeared once. This may come from a read error, since a much larger clone is one base off. The V call is TRBV6-5, the J call TRBJ1-5; TRBD1 aligns across 7 bases. Germline assignment: CDR1 MNHEY and CDR2 SVGAGI. The CDR3 runs 15 residues. The CDR3 DNA reads TGTACCAGCAGTGTCGGCGGGACAGTTCATCAGCCCCAGCATTTT. Its protein is CTSSVGGTVHQPQHF.

In its sample, this clonotype is medium-sized. This chain links TRBV27 with TRBJ2-1; D possibly corresponds to TRBD1 (6 bases). The CDR3 loop spans 13 amino acids. V gave up 5 bases and J gave up 4 bases, with 9 bases separating them. Looked up from germline, CDR1 is MNHEY and CDR2 is SMNVEV (reference sequence). CDR3 loop: CASSTTGYNEQFF. In DNA form, the CDR3 reads TGTGCCAGCAGTACAACAGGGTACAATGAGCAGTTCTTC.

This clonotype is large in the sample. The chain couples TRBV29-1 to TRBJ1-2, with TRBD1 identical over 10 bases. There are 13 residues in the CDR3. J lost 3 bases, V lost 4 bases, and 2 bases had no gene match. Germline-derived CDR1 and CDR2 are SQVTM and ANQGSEA. Written as DNA, the CDR3 is TGCAGCGTTGGGGACAGGGGTGACTATGGCTACACCTTC. Residues: CSVGDRGDYGYTF.

The rearrangement uses TRBV12-3 or TRBV12-4 and TRBJ1-3; D is ambiguous. V lost 6 bases and J lost 4, with 16 bases in between. The CDR3 sequence is 15 residues long. The CDR3 region is CASSPSPERGNTIYF. Written as DNA, the CDR3 is TGTGCCAGCAGCCCATCTCCCGAACGGGGAAACACCATATATTTT.

Only a few counts were recorded for this clonotype. In nucleotides, the CDR3 is TGTGCCAGCAGCTCAGGACAGGGAAAGAACACCGGGGAGCTGTTTTTT. Encoded protein: CASSSGQGKNTGELFF. The chain couples TRBV5-4 to TRBJ2-2; 8 bases agree with TRBD1. Germline CDR1 is SGHNT and CDR2 is YYREEE (reference sequence). The CDR3 covers 16 residues. The ends lost 3 bases at V and 1 base at J; junction bases unmatched: 5. Drawing the rest from reference TRBV5-4 and TRBJ2-2, the complete variable domain is ETGVTQSPTHLIKTRGQQVTLRCSSQSGHNTVSWYQQALGQGPQFIFQYYREEENGRGNFPPRFSGLQFPNYSSELNVNALELDDSALYLCASSSGQGKNTGELFFGEGSRLTVL.

The rearrangement uses TRBV19 and TRBJ1-5, with D unresolved. This CDR3 spans 14 amino acids. Germline assignment: CDR1 LNHDA and CDR2 SQIVND (reference sequence). The V and J ends lost 5 bases and 0 bases respectively, with 8 bases between them. CDR3 loop: CASSLKFSNQPQHF. The CDR3 region has the DNA TGTGCCAGTAGTCTCAAATTTAGCAATCAGCCCCAGCATTTT.

The rearrangement links TRBV11-2 to TRBJ2-6; 11 bases agree with TRBD2. This CDR3 is 18 amino acids long. Looked up from germline, CDR1 is SGHAT and CDR2 is FQNNGV. V shed 5 bases, J shed 4 bases, and the junction held 10 bases outside the gene matches. The CDR3 sequence is CASSESLAGGLGANVLTF. Written as DNA, the CDR3 is TGTGCCAGCAGCGAGAGTTTAGCGGGAGGGTTGGGGGCCAACGTCCTGACTTTC.